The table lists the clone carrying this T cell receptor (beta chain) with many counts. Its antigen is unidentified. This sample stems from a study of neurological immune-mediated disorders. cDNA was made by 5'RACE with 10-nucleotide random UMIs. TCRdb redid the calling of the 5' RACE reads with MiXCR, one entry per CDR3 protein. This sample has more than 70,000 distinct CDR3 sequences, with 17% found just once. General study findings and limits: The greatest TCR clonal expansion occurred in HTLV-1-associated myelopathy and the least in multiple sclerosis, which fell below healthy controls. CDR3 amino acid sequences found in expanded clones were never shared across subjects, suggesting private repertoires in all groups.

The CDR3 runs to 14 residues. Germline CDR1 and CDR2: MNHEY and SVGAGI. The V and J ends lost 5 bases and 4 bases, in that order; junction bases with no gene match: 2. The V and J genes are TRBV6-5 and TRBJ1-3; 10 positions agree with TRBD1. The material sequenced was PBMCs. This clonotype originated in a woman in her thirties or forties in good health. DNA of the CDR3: TGTGCCAGCAGTCGGACAGGGGGAGGAAACACCATATATTTT. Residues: CASSRTGGGNTIYF.